This entry concerns a single T cell receptor beta chain. The antigen is unknown. Reverse transcription of extracted RNA yielded cDNA, which provided the sequencing template. TCRdb's copy holds only in-frame clones and misses some; the assay was immunoSEQ multiplex PCR. The sample carries about 190,000 clones, 50% to 60% recorded once. This sample is part of a study of CD8+ T cells in alopecia areata. The study's findings and limits: Normal scalp showed lower clonality than lesional scalp, especially alopecia totalis/universalis.

The germline CDR1 and CDR2 sequences are SGHTA and FQGNSA. This CDR3 contains 15 residues. With 2 bases clipped from V and 7 bases from J, the junction kept 8 bases outside the gene matches. Described treatment: oral pan-JAK inhibitor, 5-10 mg twice daily. The sample was CD4+ T cells sorted from blood, taken at week 4, from a patient treated with tofacitinib. The sequence was collected from a human donor with alopecia areata. The chain carries TRBV7-2 and TRBJ2-5; 9 bases fit TRBD2. In nucleotides, the CDR3 is TGTGCCAGCAGCTTAATTGCGGGAGGGCAGGGGACCCAGTACTTC. Translated: CASSLIAGGQGTQYF.